The subject of this entry is one T cell receptor beta chain. Primers for the PCR totalled 60 Vbeta and 13 Jbeta. The table came from immunoSEQ multiplex PCR; TCRdb's copy has only in-frame clones and leaves some out. The data show about 210,000 clones, just under 80% seen once. This specimen belongs to a study of cytomegalovirus exposure and HLA in healthy donors. The CDR3 extends over 13 amino acids. V dropped 6 bases and J dropped 1 base, with 9 bases sitting between them. Germline assignment: CDR1 WSHSY and CDR2 SAAADI. This TCR came from a boy between 10 and 17 years old in good health and CMV-seronegative. The chain couples TRBV10-2 to TRBJ1-1; the D gene is possibly TRBD1 (5 bases). Sequencing used PBMCs. CDR3: CASSIRENTEAFF. The CDR3 region has the DNA TGCGCCAGCAGCATCAGGGAGAACACTGAAGCTTTCTTT.